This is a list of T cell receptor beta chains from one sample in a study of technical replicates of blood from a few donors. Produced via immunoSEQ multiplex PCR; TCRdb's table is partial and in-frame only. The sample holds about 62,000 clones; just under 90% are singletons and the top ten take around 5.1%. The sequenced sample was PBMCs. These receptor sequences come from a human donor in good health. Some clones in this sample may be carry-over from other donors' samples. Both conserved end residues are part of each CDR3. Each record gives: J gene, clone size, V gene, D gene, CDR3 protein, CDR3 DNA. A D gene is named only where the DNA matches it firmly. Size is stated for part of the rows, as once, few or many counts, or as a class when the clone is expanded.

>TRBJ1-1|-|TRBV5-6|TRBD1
CASSFGQGGSTEAFF
TGTGCCAGCAGCTTTGGACAGGGCGGGAGCACTGAAGCTTTCTTT
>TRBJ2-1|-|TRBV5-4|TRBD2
CASSGLAGVNYNEQFF
TGTGCCAGCAGCGGTTTAGCGGGAGTTAACTACAATGAGCAGTTCTTC
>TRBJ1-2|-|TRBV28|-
CASSFAGSGYTF
TGTGCCAGCAGTTTCGCGGGTTCTGGCTACACCTTC
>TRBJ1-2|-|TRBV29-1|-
CSVQGEVYGYTF
TGCAGCGTACAAGGGGAGGTCTATGGCTACACCTTC
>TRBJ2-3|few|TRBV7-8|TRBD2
CASRPTSGVSTDTQYF
TGTGCCAGCAGGCCGACTAGCGGGGTCAGCACAGATACGCAGTATTTT
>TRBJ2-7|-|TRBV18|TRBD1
CASSPLDRGNEQYF
TGTGCCAGCTCACCACTCGACAGGGGGAACGAGCAGTACTTC
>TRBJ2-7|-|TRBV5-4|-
CASSFNRLTYEQYF
TGTGCCAGCAGCTTTAACAGACTAACCTACGAGCAGTACTTC
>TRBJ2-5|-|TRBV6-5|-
CASSYPSGSGQETQYF
TGTGCCAGCAGTTACCCCTCAGGAAGCGGCCAAGAGACCCAGTACTTC
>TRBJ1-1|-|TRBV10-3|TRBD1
CAIRGSDRPLGTEAFF
TGTGCCATCAGGGGCTCGGACAGGCCCTTGGGCACTGAAGCTTTCTTT
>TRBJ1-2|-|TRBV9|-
CASSVAQDSTYGYTF
TGTGCCAGCAGCGTAGCCCAGGACAGTACGTATGGCTACACCTTC
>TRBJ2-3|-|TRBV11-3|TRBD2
CASSSGDYFEDTQYF
TGTGCCAGCAGCTCGGGGGACTACTTCGAAGATACGCAGTATTTT
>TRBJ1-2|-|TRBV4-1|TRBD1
CASSRDRGWGNYGYTF
TGCGCCAGCAGCCGAGACAGGGGGTGGGGTAACTATGGCTACACCTTC
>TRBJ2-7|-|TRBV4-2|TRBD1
CASSQEGGTGFSYEQYF
TGTGCCAGCAGCCAAGAGGGGGGGACAGGGTTTTCCTACGAGCAGTACTTC
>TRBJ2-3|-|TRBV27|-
CASISPGDTQYF
TGTGCCAGCATCTCTCCCGGGGATACGCAGTATTTT
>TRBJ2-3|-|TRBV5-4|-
CASSTWRVKTTDTQYF
TGTGCCAGCAGCACCTGGAGGGTAAAGACCACAGATACGCAGTATTTT
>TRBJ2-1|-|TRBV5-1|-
CASSGPDFGGQFF
TGCGCCAGCAGCGGCCCCGACTTCGGAGGGCAGTTCTTC
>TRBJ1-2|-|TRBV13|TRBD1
CASSLGSGTGGRGYTF
TGTGCCAGCAGCTTAGGATCCGGGACAGGGGGCCGGGGCTACACCTTC
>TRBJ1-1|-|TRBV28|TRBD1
CAIGTANTEAFF
TGTGCCATTGGGACAGCGAACACTGAAGCTTTCTTT